This is a list of T cell receptor beta chains from one sample in a study of T cells in Graves' hyperthyroidism and ophthalmopathy. TCRdb fed the multiplex PCR reads into MiXCR, producing one record per CDR3 protein. This table has approximately 400,000 distinct CDR3 sequences, more than 15% appearing once. The sequenced material came from blood. The receptors derive from a woman aged 18-29 years with Graves' hyperthyroidism. CDR3s include the opening cysteine and the closing phenylalanine or tryptophan. Clone size is given for some rows only: seen once, a few or many times, or a class if the clone is expanded.

TRBJ1-1,many,13,TRBV20-1,CSARQGARTEAFF
TRBJ2-5,NA,14,TRBV7-6,CASSPTEVQETQYF
TRBJ2-2,many,15,TRBV2,CASRFSGGNTGELFF
TRBJ2-7,NA,15,TRBV5-1,CASRQGQGAGYEQYF
TRBJ1-2,many,15,TRBV11-2,CASSLDLGGGDGYTF
TRBJ2-3,many,13,TRBV12-5,CASGGQGPDTQYF
TRBJ2-1,few,15,TRBV20-1,CSARAGTGGSNEQFF
TRBJ2-7,many,14,TRBV10-3,CAISDGLSSYEQYF
TRBJ2-2,many,14,TRBV5-1,CASSLATAPGELFF
TRBJ2-7,NA,19,TRBV11-3,CASSFRLAGVGGRSYEQYF